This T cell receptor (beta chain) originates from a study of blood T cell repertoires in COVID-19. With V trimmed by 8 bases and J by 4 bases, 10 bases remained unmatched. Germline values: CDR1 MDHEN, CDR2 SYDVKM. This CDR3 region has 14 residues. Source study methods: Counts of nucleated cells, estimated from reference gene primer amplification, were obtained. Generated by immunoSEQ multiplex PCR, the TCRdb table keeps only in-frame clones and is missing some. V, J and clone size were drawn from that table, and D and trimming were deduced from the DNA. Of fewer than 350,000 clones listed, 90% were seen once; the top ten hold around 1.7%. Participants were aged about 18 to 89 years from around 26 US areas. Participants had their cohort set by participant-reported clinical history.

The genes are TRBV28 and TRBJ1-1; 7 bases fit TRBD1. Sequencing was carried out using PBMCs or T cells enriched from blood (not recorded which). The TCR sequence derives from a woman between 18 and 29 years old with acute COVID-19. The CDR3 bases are TGTGCCAGCGGCAGACTTACAGGGGCCACTGAAGCTTTCTTT. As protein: CASGRLTGATEAFF.